This T cell receptor (beta chain) stems from a study of human T cells and chemical hapten exposure (dated by TCRdb to the early 2020s). For the study in its entirety: The libraries were sequenced as a pool, and the TCR yield per sample differed mostly because of small variations in library volumes within the pool. From each blood RNA sample, both TCR alpha and TCR beta chains were sequenced. This study followed changes in the peripheral blood TCR repertoire in vivo during primary and secondary sensitization of alopecia patients to the hapten diphenylcyclopropenone (DPC). Study-level results and caveats: Repeated subsampling changed both the strength of the expansion versus patch-test correlation and the threshold at which the correlation became significant. DPC sensitization did not change the number of TCRs with a frequency above 1 in 1000, and there was no evidence of changes in global repertoire structure.

At the junction V is shortened by 7 bases and J by 5 bases; bases outside the gene matches: 9. In the germline V gene, CDR1 corresponds to SQVTM and CDR2 to ANQGSEA. There are 14 amino acids in the CDR3, from cysteine to phenylalanine inclusive. The entry retains the CDR3 DNA only, 42 bases that are in frame from base 1. Libraries were prepared through RACE. The instrument given in TCRdb is NextSeq 500. During library preparation, unique molecular identifiers were attached to individual cDNA molecules so that TCRs could be counted in a quantitative, reproducible way. On the study's bioinformatics: The median number of TCRs per sample was over 95,000, ranging from 23,224 to 690,600. V, J and CDR3 annotation of the TCR reads was performed with the Decombinator software suite. For PS versus PT1 abundance plots, all samples were subsampled to the same number of TCRs (28,000). Expanded TCRs were defined as absent before sensitization and observed at least eight times at the 2-week time point. Starting from the raw public reads, TCRdb applied fastp trimming at Q25, assembled clones with MiXCR and retained in-frame beta chains. Every distinct CDR3 protein forms one entry, paired with its most common genes and DNA. TCRdb, rather than the study authors, made the V and J calls. This sample lists about 45,000 distinct CDR3 sequences; around 4.5% were detected once. 5.8% of the sample lies in the top ten.

This clonotype has ten or more counts. The clone's antigen remains unknown. Per-base quality was not reported, and no clone a single base away is much larger than it. What the time point label conveys for this sample: healthy volunteer bleed at 2 weeks. Total RNA was isolated from unfractionated whole blood collected in Tempus Blood RNA tubes. Roughly five healthy volunteers acted as controls for TCR sequencing and had blood drawn at day 0, 2 weeks and 6 weeks. Sample: whole blood. The sequence was collected from a human donor in good health. Some clones in this sample may be carry-over from other donors' samples. The chain was built from TRBV29-1 and TRBJ2-1; 9 central nucleotides agree with TRBD2. This receptor has the CDR3 CSGLSGRGDNEQFF. The DNA sequence follows: TGCAGCGGACTTAGCGGGAGAGGGGACAATGAGCAGTTCTTC.